The following is a TCR beta chain sequence with its context. The sample originates from a study of blood T cell repertoires in COVID-19. The wider study: Some COVID-19 samples were acute and others convalescent; all came from the United States, Italy and Spain.

This CDR3 contains 11 residues. V gave up 6 bases and J gave up 10 bases, with 9 bases separating them. Germline values: CDR1 LNHDA, CDR2 SQIVND (reference sequence). Original handling: Nucleated cell counts were estimated from reference gene primer amplification. Clones were sequenced by immunoSEQ multiplex PCR, and TCRdb holds only the in-frame ones, with some missing. That table supplies the V and J calls and clone size; D and trimming were determined from the DNA. This sample has some 700,000 clones; just under 90% occur once, and the top ten carry 0.2% to 0.3%. Sequencing was carried out using peripheral blood. The rearrangement uses TRBV19 and TRBJ1-4; TRBD1 might be the D (5 bases). The clonotype was recovered from a woman aged 18-29 years with acute or convalescent COVID-19. This chain's CDR3 is CASSGGGKLFF. The CDR3 nucleotides read TGTGCCAGTAGCGGGGGAGGAAAACTGTTTTTT.